This entry concerns a single T cell receptor beta chain. Its antigen is still unknown. TCR beta cDNA was made by 5'RACE template switching with UMIs. TCRdb reprocessed the 5' RACE reads, keeping one entry per CDR3 protein, no DNA. The specimen's table records 450,000 to 600,000 distinct CDR3 sequences. This sample was taken from a study of T cells expressing NK-cell markers. Overall study: Sorted T-cell subsets CD3+CD56+NKG2C+, CD3+CD56+NKG2C- and CD3+CD56-NKG2C+ were TCR beta-sequenced. HCMV serostatus: seven of eight sequenced donors positive, one negative.

Broader study findings: Leadership of the CD3+CD56-NKG2C+ fraction also belonged to these clonotypes in four donors.

The CDR3 consists of 11 residues. CDR1 is MNHEY and CDR2 is SVGEGT in the germline V gene. Sequencing was performed on blood T cells: a sorted CD56 or NKG2C T cell subset, CD4+ or CD8+ T cells, or bulk PBMC T cells (not recorded which). This receptor was taken from a man aged 18 to 29 in good health. The J gene is TRBJ2-5, the V gene TRBV6-2 or TRBV6-3; TCRdb calls TRBD1, which cannot be checked without DNA. CDR3 amino acids: CASSNRGIQYF.